One sample yielded the 32 T cell receptor beta chains listed below, sequenced in a study of blood T cell repertoires in COVID-19. Sequencing was performed with immunoSEQ multiplex PCR; in TCRdb, only in-frame clones are kept and a portion is missing. The sample has hundreds of thousands of clones, about four fifths seen once. Source material: peripheral blood. The receptors were gathered from a man aged 80 or over with acute or convalescent COVID-19.

The rearrangement links TRBV13 to TRBJ2-7, with D possibly matching TRBD2 (5 bases). This CDR3 region has 12 residues. V lost 2 bases to trimming and J lost 5 bases, with 7 bases between them. Germline CDR1 reads PRHDT; CDR2 reads FYEKMQ (reference sequence). This chain's CDR3 is CASSLRENEQYF. In DNA form, the CDR3 reads TGTGCCAGCAGCTTAAGGGAGAACGAGCAGTACTTC.

V usage is TRBV5-1 and J usage is TRBJ2-1; 7 nucleotides match TRBD2. Germline assignment: CDR1 SGHRS and CDR2 YFSETQ. The V and J ends lost 6 bases and 6 bases, in that order; junction bases with no gene match: 15. CDR3 length: 16 amino acids. CDR3 in amino acids: CASNPREGERFNEQFF. DNA of the CDR3: TGCGCCAGCAACCCGAGGGAGGGAGAACGATTCAATGAGCAGTTCTTC.

The chain employs TRBV6-1 and TRBJ1-4; possibly TRBD1 for D (6 bases). Germline V gene lookup returns CDR1 MNHNS and CDR2 SASEGT. There are 15 residues in the CDR3. The V end was cut by 3 bases, the J end by 2 bases, with 10 bases between. The CDR3 is CASSDRTVTNEKLFF. CDR3 DNA sequence: TGTGCCAGCAGTGATCGGACAGTCACTAATGAAAAACTGTTTTTT.

The V and J genes are TRBV3-1 (or the pseudogene TRBV3-2) and TRBJ1-2; maybe TRBD1 (5 bases). CDR1 LGHDT and CDR2 YNNKEL come from the germline V gene (reference sequence). The V end was cut by 3 bases, the J end by 12 bases, with 14 bases between. CDR3 length: 12 residues. In nucleotides, the CDR3 is TGTGCCAGCAGCCAGTTCAGGGAGGGGCACACCTTC. As protein: CASSQFREGHTF.

This clone has a handful of counts. V usage is TRBV2 and J usage is TRBJ1-5; 11 nucleotides align to TRBD1. This CDR3 comprises 17 residues. The germline V gene encodes CDR1 SNHLY and CDR2 FYNNEI. V lost 3 bases to trimming and J lost 2 bases; unmatched junction nucleotides: 6. DNA for the CDR3: TGTGCCAGCAGTGAGGACAGGGGGCAGGTCGGCAATCAGCCCCAGCATTTT. Its protein is CASSEDRGQVGNQPQHF.

This clone has a handful of counts. This chain joins TRBV30 and TRBJ2-7, with TRBD1 matching over 10 bases. V shed 0 bases, J shed 7 bases, and the junction held 6 bases outside the gene matches. Germline lookup yields CDR1 GTSNPN and CDR2 SVGIG (reference sequence). The CDR3 totals 14 residues. CDR3 sequence (DNA): TGTGCCTGGAGTGTAAAGGGACAGGGGATAGAGCAGTACTTC. Its protein is CAWSVKGQGIEQYF.

This clone was observed a single time. This chain uses TRBV6-5 with TRBJ2-5, with TRBD1 matching 8 bases. Trimming took 8 bases from V and 2 from J; bases not matched to a gene: 10. CDR1 and CDR2 from the germline V gene are MNHEY and SVGAGI. The CDR3 runs to 15 residues. The CDR3 nucleotides read TGTGCCAGCCTAAGCGGACAGGGAGGACAAGAGACCCAGTACTTC. The encoded protein is CASLSGQGGQETQYF.

This clone was detected once. The chain uses TRBV2 and TRBJ2-3; D remains unclear. CDR1 is SNHLY and CDR2 is FYNNEI in the germline V gene. This CDR3 has 12 residues. V dropped 8 bases and J dropped 4 bases, with 10 bases sitting between them. The CDR3 DNA follows: TGTGCCAGCGTTCGGGTGTCAGATACGCAGTATTTT. It specifies CASVRVSDTQYF.

Only one count was recorded for this clone. J is TRBJ2-2 and V is TRBV28; the match to TRBD1 covers 9 bases. Trimming took 2 bases from V and 4 from J; bases not matched to a gene: 2. Per germline, CDR1 MDHEN and CDR2 SYDVKM. The CDR3 sequence is 15 residues long. CDR3 nucleotides: TGTGCCAGCAGTTTAAGGGACAGGGTCACCGGGGAGCTGTTTTTT. It encodes CASSLRDRVTGELFF.

The CDR3 DNA sequence: TGTGCCAGCAGCCCGGGGGGTCCCGGAGATACGCAGTATTTT. It specifies CASSPGGPGDTQYF. This chain links TRBV9 with TRBJ2-3, with 7 bases matching TRBD2. Per germline, CDR1 SGDLS and CDR2 YYNGEE. Trimming took 4 bases from V and 5 from J; bases not matched to a gene: 7. The CDR3 totals 14 residues. The full variable domain, with the rest looked up from reference TRBV9 and TRBJ2-3, is DSGVTQTPKHLITATGQRVTLRCSPRSGDLSVYWYQQSLDQGLQFLIQYYNGEERAKGNILERFSAQQFPDLHSELNLSSLELGDSALYFCASSPGGPGDTQYFGPGTRLTVL.

The chain couples TRBV11-2 to TRBJ2-7, with 7 bases matching TRBD1. Trimming removed 3 bases from V and 8 bases from J; junction bases left unmatched: 7. The length of the CDR3 is 13 residues. CDR1 is SGHAT, CDR2 FQNNGV, per germline. CDR3 sequence: CASSFDDRAQQYF. In nucleotides, the CDR3 is TGTGCCAGCAGCTTCGACGACAGGGCCCAGCAGTACTTC.

The chain recombines TRBV6-5 with TRBJ1-1, with a possible D match to TRBD1 (5 bases). The CDR3 covers 14 residues. CDR1 is MNHEY and CDR2 is SVGAGI in the germline V gene. V lost 5 bases, J lost 4 bases, and 14 bases lay in between. The CDR3 DNA is TGTGCCAGCAGTCTATTTGCGGGGGGCACTGAAGCTTTCTTT. As protein: CASSLFAGGTEAFF.

In nucleotides, the CDR3 is TGTGCCAGCAGCCGGCAACAGGGAAACACTGAAGCTTTCTTT. It encodes CASSRQQGNTEAFF. This rearrangement joins TRBV3-1 (or the pseudogene TRBV3-2) to TRBJ1-1; D might be TRBD1 (6 bases). V gave up 4 bases and J gave up 2 bases, with 11 bases separating them. The CDR3 has 14 amino acids. In germline, CDR1 is LGHDT, CDR2 YNNKEL (reference sequence).

This chain joins TRBV7-9 and TRBJ2-3; D is possibly TRBD2 (6 bases). Trimming left V 4 bases short and J 1 base short, with 9 bases between. Germline CDR1 and CDR2: SEHNR and FQNEAQ (reference sequence). The CDR3 is 14 residues long. The chain's CDR3 is CASSSLAGTDTQYF. CDR3 nucleotides: TGTGCCAGCAGCTCCTTAGCGGGCACAGATACGCAGTATTTT.

Only one count was recorded for this clone. The chain carries TRBV20-1 and TRBJ1-1; a possible D gene is TRBD1 (5 bases). The CDR3 covers 11 residues. CDR1 DFQATT and CDR2 SNEGSKA come from the germline V gene (reference sequence). Trimming took 1 base from V and 11 from J, leaving 11 bases between them. CDR3 sequence: CSARGVAGAFF. CDR3 bases: TGCAGTGCTAGAGGTGTGGCAGGGGCTTTCTTT.

This clone was observed a few times. This chain links TRBV28 with TRBJ1-6, with 9 positions matching TRBD1. This CDR3 has 17 amino acids. In germline, CDR1 is MDHEN, CDR2 SYDVKM. Unmatched junction bases numbered 9, after V lost 5 bases and J lost 4 bases. In DNA, the CDR3 is TGTGCCAGCAGTATTCCACAGGGGGCCTCTTATAATTCACCCCTCCACTTT. Translation: CASSIPQGASYNSPLHF.

The gene calls are TRBV19 and TRBJ1-6; TRBD1 matches at 8 bases. V trimming: 3 bases; J trimming: 6 bases; junction bases outside the gene matches: 7. Germline V gene lookup returns CDR1 LNHDA and CDR2 SQIVND (reference sequence). This CDR3 region has 16 residues. The CDR3 nucleotides read TGTGCCAGTAGTATGGGTTCAGGGGGCGCTAATTCACCCCTCCACTTT. Protein product: CASSMGSGGANSPLHF.

J is TRBJ1-2 and V is TRBV7-2, with D possibly matching TRBD1 (5 bases). Trimming stripped 1 base from V and 1 base from J, with 13 bases between. Germline loops: CDR1 SGHTA, CDR2 FQGNSA. The CDR3 is made up of 16 amino acids. The CDR3: CASSLGGGFNNYGYTF. The DNA of the CDR3 is TGTGCCAGCAGCTTAGGTGGGGGGTTCAATAACTATGGCTACACCTTC. Looking up the rest from reference TRBV7-2 and TRBJ1-2 gives the full variable domain: GAGVSQSPSNKVTEKGKDVELRCDPISGHTALYWYRQSLGQGLEFLIYFQGNSAPDKSGLPSDRFSAERTGGSVSTLTIQRTQQEDSAVYLCASSLGGGFNNYGYTFGSGTRLTVV.

The chain has TRBV18 and TRBJ2-5, with 10 bases matching TRBD2. CDR3 length: 17 amino acids. The trim removed 3 bases at V and 5 bases at J, leaving 12 bases unmatched. The germline CDR1 and CDR2 sequences are KGHSH and LQKENI. CDR3 sequence: CASSPPSAGGRSETQYF. The CDR3 nucleotides are TGTGCCAGCTCACCCCCATCAGCGGGAGGGAGATCGGAGACCCAGTACTTC. The complete variable domain, with remaining parts taken from reference TRBV18 and TRBJ2-5, reads NAGVMQNPRHLVRRRGQEARLRCSPMKGHSHVYWYRQLPEEGLKFMVYLQKENIIDESGMPKERFSAEFPKEGPSILRIQQVVRGDSAAYFCASSPPSAGGRSETQYFGPGTRLLVL.

The V call is TRBV10-3, the J call TRBJ2-3; no clear D. With 0 bases removed from V and 2 bases from J, the gap between germline ends came to 12 bases. Germline CDR1 ENHRY, CDR2 SYGVKD. This CDR3 spans 16 amino acids. Here the CDR3 DNA reads TGTGCCATCAGTGAGTCTGGAGTGCGGATCACAGATACGCAGTATTTT. It specifies CAISESGVRITDTQYF.

This chain connects TRBV18 to TRBJ1-6, with D tentatively TRBD1 (6 bases). V lost 3 bases, J lost 0 bases, and 9 bases lay in between. The CDR3 has 16 amino acids. Germline-derived CDR1 and CDR2 are KGHSH and LQKENI. CDR3 amino acids: CASSPQGSSYNSPLHF. In nucleotides, the CDR3 is TGTGCCAGCTCACCCCAGGGGAGCTCCTATAATTCACCCCTCCACTTT.

The chain combines TRBV20-1 with TRBJ2-7; 7 bases agree with TRBD1. After removal of 3 bases from V and 2 bases from J, the junction contained 10 bases not matched to a gene. The CDR3 is made up of 15 amino acids. From germline, CDR1 is DFQATT and CDR2 SNEGSKA (reference sequence). The CDR3 DNA reads as TGCAGTGCTAGTATTAGGGCAGGGGGAACCTACGAGCAGTACTTC. Amino acid sequence: CSASIRAGGTYEQYF.

The chain is built from TRBV6-5 and TRBJ1-2; a possible D gene is TRBD1 (6 bases). The V gene's germline CDR1 is MNHEY and CDR2 SVGAGI. The CDR3 extends over 15 amino acids. The V end was cut by 5 bases, the J end by 2 bases, with 15 bases between. In nucleotides, the CDR3 is TGTGCCAGCAGTACAACACAGGGAAACAACTATGGCTACACCTTC. Translating gives CASSTTQGNNYGYTF.

The chain employs TRBV3-1 (or the pseudogene TRBV3-2) and TRBJ2-7; 12 bases match TRBD2. The length of the CDR3 is 13 residues. Losses at the gene ends were 8 bases for V and 3 bases for J; bases not matched to a gene: 2. Germline lookup yields CDR1 LGHDT and CDR2 YNNKEL (reference sequence). In DNA, the CDR3 is TGTGCCAGCGGACTAGCGGGATACTACGAGCAGTACTTC. This gives the protein CASGLAGYYEQYF.

The V call is TRBV18, the J call TRBJ2-2; 10 bases are a match to TRBD1. V trimming: 1 base; J trimming: 6 bases; junction bases outside the gene matches: 17. Germline lookup yields CDR1 KGHSH and CDR2 LQKENI. CDR3 length: 20 residues. The CDR3 loop is CASSPRTGQGSFIQAGELFF. CDR3 sequence (DNA): TGTGCCAGCTCACCACGTACGGGACAGGGGAGTTTCATTCAAGCCGGGGAGCTGTTTTTT. Based on the CDR3 plus reference TRBV18 and TRBJ2-2, the full variable domain is NAGVMQNPRHLVRRRGQEARLRCSPMKGHSHVYWYRQLPEEGLKFMVYLQKENIIDESGMPKERFSAEFPKEGPSILRIQQVVRGDSAAYFCASSPRTGQGSFIQAGELFFGEGSRLTVL.

With respect to this clone: This sample includes further DNA sequences coding for the same CDR3. This chain joins TRBV18 and TRBJ2-7, with 10 bases fitting TRBD1. V was pared by 3 bases and J by 5 bases, with 1 base of the junction left unmatched. CDR1 and CDR2 (germline): KGHSH, LQKENI. The CDR3 sequence is 13 residues long. CDR3 DNA sequence: TGTGCCAGCTCACCGGGACAGGGGAACGAGCAGTACTTC. Its translation is CASSPGQGNEQYF. The whole variable domain, remainder taken from reference TRBV18 and TRBJ2-7, is NAGVMQNPRHLVRRRGQEARLRCSPMKGHSHVYWYRQLPEEGLKFMVYLQKENIIDESGMPKERFSAEFPKEGPSILRIQQVVRGDSAAYFCASSPGQGNEQYFGPGTRLTVT.

This CDR3 is CASSIIAGSKINNEQFF. The CDR3 region has the DNA TGTGCCAGTAGTATCATAGCGGGGTCAAAGATTAACAATGAGCAGTTCTTC. V gene TRBV19 combines with J gene TRBJ2-1, with 8 bases identical to TRBD2. Germline lookup yields CDR1 LNHDA and CDR2 SQIVND (reference sequence). The CDR3 totals 17 residues. V trimming: 3 bases; J trimming: 5 bases; junction bases outside the gene matches: 12.

V and J are TRBV5-1 and TRBJ2-3; the match to TRBD1 covers 7 bases. CDR3 length: 16 residues. The germline CDR1 and CDR2 sequences are SGHRS and YFSETQ. After removal of 2 bases from V and 1 base from J, the junction contained 7 bases not matched to a gene. CDR3 nucleotides: TGCGCCAGCAGCTTCCCCACCGGGACAGGCACAGATACGCAGTATTTT. Protein: CASSFPTGTGTDTQYF.

The gene calls are TRBV12-3 or TRBV12-4 and TRBJ1-5; D is possibly TRBD1 (5 bases). The CDR3 has 13 residues. V lost 3 bases, J lost 7 bases, and 10 bases lay in between. The CDR3 DNA reads as TGTGCCAGCAGTTTGCGGGGCCAGCAGCCCCAGCATTTT. This codes for CASSLRGQQPQHF.

The chain recombines TRBV9 with TRBJ1-6; no clear D. V lost 2 bases and J 3 bases, leaving 9 bases between the germline ends. CDR3 length equals 15 residues. Germline values: CDR1 SGDLS, CDR2 YYNGEE. CDR3 loop: CASSVEAGYNSPLHF. The DNA of the CDR3 is TGTGCCAGCAGCGTGGAGGCCGGCTATAATTCACCCCTCCACTTT.

The chain carries TRBV18 and TRBJ2-1, with 7 bases lining up with TRBD1. CDR1 is KGHSH, CDR2 LQKENI, per germline. This CDR3 has 16 amino acids. The junction had 8 bases not matched to a gene; V was cut back by 1 base and J by 5 bases. This chain's CDR3 is CASSPLPGTVDNEQFF. CDR3 nucleotides: TGTGCCAGCTCACCACTACCCGGGACAGTGGACAATGAGCAGTTCTTC. The full variable domain, completed using reference TRBV18 and TRBJ2-1, is NAGVMQNPRHLVRRRGQEARLRCSPMKGHSHVYWYRQLPEEGLKFMVYLQKENIIDESGMPKERFSAEFPKEGPSILRIQQVVRGDSAAYFCASSPLPGTVDNEQFFGPGTRLTVL.

The rearrangement uses TRBV5-4 and TRBJ1-1, with TRBD1 as a possible D gene (5 bases). CDR1 and CDR2 from the germline V gene are SGHNT and YYREEE (reference sequence). The CDR3 extends over 12 amino acids. V lost 4 bases and J lost 7, with 11 bases in between. DNA for the CDR3: TGTGCCAGCAGCATCCGGGACTTTGAAGCTTTCTTT. The encoded protein is CASSIRDFEAFF.